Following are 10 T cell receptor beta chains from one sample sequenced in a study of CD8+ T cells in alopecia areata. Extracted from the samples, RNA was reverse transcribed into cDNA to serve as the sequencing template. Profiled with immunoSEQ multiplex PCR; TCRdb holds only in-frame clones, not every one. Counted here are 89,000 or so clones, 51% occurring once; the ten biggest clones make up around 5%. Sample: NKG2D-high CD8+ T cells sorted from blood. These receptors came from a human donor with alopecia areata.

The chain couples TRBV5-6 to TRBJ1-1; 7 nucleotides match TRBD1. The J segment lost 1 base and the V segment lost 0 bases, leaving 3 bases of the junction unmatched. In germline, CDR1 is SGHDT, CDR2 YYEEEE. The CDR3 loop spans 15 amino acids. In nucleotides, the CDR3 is TGTGCCAGCAGCTTGGAACAGGGGCCGAACACTGAAGCTTTCTTT. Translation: CASSLEQGPNTEAFF.

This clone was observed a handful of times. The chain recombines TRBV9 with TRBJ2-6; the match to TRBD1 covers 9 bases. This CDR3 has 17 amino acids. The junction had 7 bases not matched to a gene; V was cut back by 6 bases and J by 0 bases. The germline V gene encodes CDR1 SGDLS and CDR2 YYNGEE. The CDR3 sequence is CASTSGTGSSGANVLTF. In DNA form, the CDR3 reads TGTGCCAGCACCTCCGGGACAGGGAGCTCTGGGGCCAACGTCCTGACTTTC.

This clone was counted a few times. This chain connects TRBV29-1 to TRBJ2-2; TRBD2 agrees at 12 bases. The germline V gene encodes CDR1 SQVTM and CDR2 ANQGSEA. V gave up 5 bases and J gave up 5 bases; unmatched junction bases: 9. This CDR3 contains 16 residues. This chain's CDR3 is CSVILAGGKWTGELFF. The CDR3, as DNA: TGCAGCGTTATACTAGCGGGGGGAAAATGGACCGGGGAGCTGTTTTTT.

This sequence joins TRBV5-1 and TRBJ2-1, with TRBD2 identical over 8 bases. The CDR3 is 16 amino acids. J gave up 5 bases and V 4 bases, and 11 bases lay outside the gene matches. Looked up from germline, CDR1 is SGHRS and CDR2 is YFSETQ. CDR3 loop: CASSHESGGLDNEQFF. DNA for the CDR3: TGCGCCAGCAGCCACGAAAGCGGGGGTTTGGACAATGAGCAGTTCTTC.

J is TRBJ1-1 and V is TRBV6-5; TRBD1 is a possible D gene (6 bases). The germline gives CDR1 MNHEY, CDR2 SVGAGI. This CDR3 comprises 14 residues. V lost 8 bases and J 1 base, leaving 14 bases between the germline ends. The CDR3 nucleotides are TGTGCCAGCGCACAGGGTCTGGGGAACACTGAAGCTTTCTTT. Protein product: CASAQGLGNTEAFF.

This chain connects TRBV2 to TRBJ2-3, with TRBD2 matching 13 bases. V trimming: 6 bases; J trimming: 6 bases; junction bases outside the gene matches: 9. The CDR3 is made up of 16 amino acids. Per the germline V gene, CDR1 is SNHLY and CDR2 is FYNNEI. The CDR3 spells CASSDGTSGTGDTQYF. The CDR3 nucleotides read TGTGCCAGCAGCGACGGGACTAGCGGGACCGGGGATACGCAGTATTTT.

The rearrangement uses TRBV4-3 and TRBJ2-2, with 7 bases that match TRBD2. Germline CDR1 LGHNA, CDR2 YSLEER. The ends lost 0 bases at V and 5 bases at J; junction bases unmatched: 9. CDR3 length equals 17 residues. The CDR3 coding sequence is TGCGCCAGCAGCCAAGATTGGCTAGCGGACCTGACCGGGGAGCTGTTTTTT. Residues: CASSQDWLADLTGELFF.

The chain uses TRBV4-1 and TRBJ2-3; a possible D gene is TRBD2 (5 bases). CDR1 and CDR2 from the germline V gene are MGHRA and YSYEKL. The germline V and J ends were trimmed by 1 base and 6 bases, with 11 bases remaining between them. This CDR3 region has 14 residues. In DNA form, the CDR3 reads TGCGCCAGCAGCCAAGCGGGAATTGAGGATACGCAGTATTTT. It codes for CASSQAGIEDTQYF.

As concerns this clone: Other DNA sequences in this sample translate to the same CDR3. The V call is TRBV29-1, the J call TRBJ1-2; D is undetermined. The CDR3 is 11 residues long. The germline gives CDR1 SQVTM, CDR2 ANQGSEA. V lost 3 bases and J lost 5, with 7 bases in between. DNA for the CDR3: TGCAGCGTTGACTCGGAATATGGCTACACCTTC. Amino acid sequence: CSVDSEYGYTF. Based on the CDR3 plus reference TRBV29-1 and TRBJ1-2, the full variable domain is SAVISQKPSRDICQRGTSLTIQCQVDSQVTMMFWYRQQPGQSLTLIATANQGSEATYESGFVIDKFPISRPNLTFSTLTVSNMSPEDSSIYLCSVDSEYGYTFGSGTRLTVV.

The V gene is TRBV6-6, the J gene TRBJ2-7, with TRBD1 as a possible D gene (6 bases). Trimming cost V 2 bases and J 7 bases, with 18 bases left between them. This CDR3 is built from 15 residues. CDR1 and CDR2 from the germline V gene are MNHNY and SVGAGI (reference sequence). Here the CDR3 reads CASSYRDTGSGEQYF. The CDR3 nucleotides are TGTGCCAGCAGTTACCGGGACACCGGTTCGGGGGAGCAGTACTTC.